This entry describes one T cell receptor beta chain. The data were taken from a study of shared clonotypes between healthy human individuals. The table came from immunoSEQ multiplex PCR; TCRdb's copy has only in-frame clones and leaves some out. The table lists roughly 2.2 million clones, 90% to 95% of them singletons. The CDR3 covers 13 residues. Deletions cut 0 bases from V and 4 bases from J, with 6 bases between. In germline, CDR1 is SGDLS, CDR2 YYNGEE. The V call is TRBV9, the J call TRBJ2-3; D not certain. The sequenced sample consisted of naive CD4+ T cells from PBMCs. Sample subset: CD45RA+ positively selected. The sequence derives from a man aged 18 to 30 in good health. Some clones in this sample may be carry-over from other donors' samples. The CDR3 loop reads CASSVGMPDTQYF. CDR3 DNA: TGTGCCAGCAGCGTAGGTATGCCAGATACGCAGTATTTT.